These 12 T cell receptor beta chains were sequenced from one sample in a study of beta chain features in type 1 diabetes. Notes on the study in general: In all four CD4+ subsets, TCRB CDR3 length was significantly, moderately reduced in type 1 diabetes.

Every isolated RNA sample was fully reverse transcribed, so sequencing captured expressed TCRB transcripts. Generated by immunoSEQ multiplex PCR, the TCRdb table keeps only in-frame clones and is missing some. The sample consists of hundreds of thousands of clones, over 11% of them appearing once. Antigen specificity for these receptors is unknown. The specimen was naive CD4+ T cells from blood. The receptors derive from a man aged 18 to 30 with type 1 diabetes.

V gene TRBV28 combines with J gene TRBJ1-1; D ambiguous. The CDR3 covers 12 residues. The germline V gene encodes CDR1 MDHEN and CDR2 SYDVKM. The V end lost 4 bases, the J end lost 11 bases, and 14 bases lay between the germline ends. CDR3 DNA sequence: TGTGCCAGCAGTTCGGGCCCTCTTGGGGCTTTCTTT. This encodes CASSSGPLGAFF.

This clone was seen only a few times. This chain joins TRBV29-1 and TRBJ2-3; D not resolved. Germline V gene lookup returns CDR1 SQVTM and CDR2 ANQGSEA. Trimming cost V 5 bases and J 2 bases, with 8 bases left between them. The CDR3 is made up of 12 amino acids. The CDR3 DNA reads TGCAGCGTTATCCAGGTCACAGATACGCAGTATTTT. Translated, it gives CSVIQVTDTQYF.

The chain has TRBV6-5 and TRBJ1-2, with D possibly TRBD1 on 6 matching bases. Germline values: CDR1 MNHEY, CDR2 SVGAGI. The CDR3 contains 14 residues. Trimming removed 0 bases from V and 6 bases from J, with 11 bases in between. This chain's CDR3 is CASSYSRRGHGYTF. The CDR3 nucleotides read TGTGCCAGCAGTTACTCCCGCAGGGGACATGGCTACACCTTC.

This clone was detected only a few times. The chain uses TRBV4-2 and TRBJ2-6; no clear D. The CDR3 sequence is 18 residues long. Trimming took off 5 bases at V and 2 bases at J, with 19 bases between the two ends. Per germline, CDR1 LGHNA and CDR2 YNFKEQ. CDR3 residues: CASSYPFGALTGANVLTF. The CDR3 coding sequence is TGTGCCAGCAGCTACCCATTCGGTGCGCTTACTGGGGCCAACGTCCTGACTTTC.

This chain links TRBV5-1 with TRBJ2-7; TRBD1 matches at 9 bases. This CDR3 region has 13 residues. The trim removed 3 bases at V and 3 bases at J, leaving 1 base unmatched. CDR1 and CDR2 (germline): SGHRS, YFSETQ. The CDR3 sequence: CASSWDRDYEQYF. In DNA form, the CDR3 reads TGCGCCAGCAGCTGGGACAGGGACTACGAGCAGTACTTC.

This sequence joins TRBV27 and TRBJ2-6; TRBD1 matches 9 bases. Unmatched junction bases numbered 7, after V lost 5 bases and J lost 2 bases. Germline V lookup: CDR1 MNHEY, CDR2 SMNVEV (reference sequence). This CDR3 is 17 amino acids long. Here the CDR3 DNA reads TGTGCCAGCAGTCGCCCCGGGACAGGGACTGGGGCCAACGTCCTGACTTTC. This codes for CASSRPGTGTGANVLTF.

The chain joins TRBV9 to TRBJ2-1, with a tentative D call TRBD2 (5 bases). Per germline, CDR1 SGDLS and CDR2 YYNGEE. This CDR3 has 14 residues. The germline V and J ends were trimmed by 2 bases and 5 bases, with 11 bases remaining between them. The CDR3 coding sequence is TGTGCCAGCAGCGTTTTTGGGAGTAACAATGAGCAGTTCTTC. This translates into CASSVFGSNNEQFF. Filled out from reference TRBV9 and TRBJ2-1, the complete variable domain reads DSGVTQTPKHLITATGQRVTLRCSPRSGDLSVYWYQQSLDQGLQFLIQYYNGEERAKGNILERFSAQQFPDLHSELNLSSLELGDSALYFCASSVFGSNNEQFFGPGTRLTVL.

This clone was detected only a few times. This chain uses TRBV15 with TRBJ2-7, with 8 bases lining up with TRBD1. Losses at the gene ends were 1 base for V and 2 bases for J; bases not matched to a gene: 4. This CDR3 contains 15 residues. Germline CDR1 is LNHNV and CDR2 is YYDKDF (reference sequence). DNA for the CDR3: TGTGCCACCAGCAGAGGTGGACAGGGTCCCTACGAGCAGTACTTC. Translation: CATSRGGQGPYEQYF. Filled out from reference TRBV15 and TRBJ2-7, the complete variable domain reads DAMVIQNPRYQVTQFGKPVTLSCSQTLNHNVMYWYQQKSSQAPKLLFHYYDKDFNNEADTPDNFQSRRPNTSFCFLDIRSPGLGDTAMYLCATSRGGQGPYEQYFGPGTRLTVT.

This clone was seen more than once but under ten times. J is TRBJ2-5 and V is TRBV5-1; 7 bases line up with TRBD1. Germline CDR1 reads SGHRS; CDR2 reads YFSETQ. The ends lost 3 bases at V and 4 bases at J; junction bases unmatched: 6. The CDR3 totals 14 residues. DNA for the CDR3: TGCGCCAGCAGCTCAAGGACAGGTGGAGAGACCCAGTACTTC. Translating it yields CASSSRTGGETQYF. Complete variable domain (other parts from reference TRBV5-1 and TRBJ2-5): KAGVTQTPRYLIKTRGQQVTLSCSPISGHRSVSWYQQTPGQGLQFLFEYFSETQRNKGNFPGRFSGRQFSNSRSEMNVSTLELGDSALYLCASSSRTGGETQYFGPGTRLLVL.

This clone was observed a few times. Here the CDR3 DNA reads TGCAGCGTTGCTCGACAGGGCCCTACCTATGGCTACACCTTC. Translating it yields CSVARQGPTYGYTF. This sequence joins TRBV29-1 and TRBJ1-2; TRBD1 matches at 7 bases. This CDR3 is 14 amino acids long. Losses at the gene ends were 4 bases for V and 4 bases for J; bases not matched to a gene: 9. The germline CDR1 and CDR2 sequences are SQVTM and ANQGSEA.

The rearrangement links TRBV30 to TRBJ1-1; no definite D call. The CDR3 covers 12 residues. Germline V lookup: CDR1 GTSNPN, CDR2 SVGIG (reference sequence). V was trimmed by 5 bases and J by 0 bases, leaving 7 bases between them. CDR3 coding DNA: TGTGCCTGGCTCAGGATGAACACTGAAGCTTTCTTT. This translates into CAWLRMNTEAFF.

The V gene is TRBV7-2, the J gene TRBJ2-1; D possibly corresponds to TRBD2 (6 bases). Germline V gene lookup returns CDR1 SGHTA and CDR2 FQGNSA. V was trimmed by 0 bases and J by 4 bases, leaving 16 bases between them. The CDR3 runs to 17 residues. The chain's CDR3 is CASSLAGLRGGYNEQFF. In DNA, the CDR3 is TGTGCCAGCAGCTTAGCAGGCCTGCGGGGCGGATACAATGAGCAGTTCTTC.